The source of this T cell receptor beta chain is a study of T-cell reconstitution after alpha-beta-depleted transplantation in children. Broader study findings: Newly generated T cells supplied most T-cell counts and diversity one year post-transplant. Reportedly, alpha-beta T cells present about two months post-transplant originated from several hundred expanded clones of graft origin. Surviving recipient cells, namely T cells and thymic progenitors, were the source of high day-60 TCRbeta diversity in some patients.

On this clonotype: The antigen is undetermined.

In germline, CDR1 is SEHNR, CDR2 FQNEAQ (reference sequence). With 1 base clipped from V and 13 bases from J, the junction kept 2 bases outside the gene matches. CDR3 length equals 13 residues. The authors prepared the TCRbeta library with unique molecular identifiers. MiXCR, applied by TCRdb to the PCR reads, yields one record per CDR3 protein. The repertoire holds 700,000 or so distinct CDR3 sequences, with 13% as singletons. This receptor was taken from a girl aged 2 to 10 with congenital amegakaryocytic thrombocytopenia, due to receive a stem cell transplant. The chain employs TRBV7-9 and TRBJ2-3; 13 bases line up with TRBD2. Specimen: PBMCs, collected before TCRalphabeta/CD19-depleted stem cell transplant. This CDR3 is CASSLEGTSGKYF. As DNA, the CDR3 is TGTGCCAGCAGCTTAGAGGGGACTAGCGGGAAGTATTTT. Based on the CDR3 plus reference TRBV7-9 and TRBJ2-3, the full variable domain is DTGVSQNPRHKITKRGQNVTFRCDPISEHNRLYWYRQTLGQGPEFLTYFQNEAQLEKSRLLSDRFSAERPKGSFSTLEIQRTEQGDSAMYLCASSLEGTSGKYFGPGTRLTVL.